This T cell receptor (beta chain) was captured by sequencing in a study of T cell responses to AZD1222 COVID-19 vaccine. Trimming pared 3 bases from V and 0 bases from J, leaving 11 bases between. The CDR3 is 15 amino acids. The V gene's germline CDR1 is MGHDK and CDR2 SYGVNS. Profiling relied on immunoSEQ multiplex PCR, and the TCRdb table lists in-frame clones only, not all of them. This table holds approximately 190,000 clones, approximately 91% found once. The receptor's source is an adult in good health. The rearrangement uses TRBV25-1 and TRBJ1-1; tentative D call: TRBD1 (5 bases). Sequenced here: peripheral blood, sampled on day 0 of AZD1222 vaccination. The CDR3 DNA reads as TGTGCCAGCAGTGAGGCACAGGTAATGAACACTGAAGCTTTCTTT. This encodes CASSEAQVMNTEAFF.